The next 32 T cell receptor beta chains were all read from a single sample in a study of blood T cell repertoires in COVID-19. Generated by immunoSEQ multiplex PCR, the TCRdb table keeps only in-frame clones and is missing some. The sample yields around 9,200 clones, less than 90% seen once. The sequencing sample was made of peripheral blood. The receptors were sampled from a man aged 55 to 69 with acute or convalescent COVID-19.

Written as DNA, the CDR3 is TGTGCCAGTAGTGGGGGGTTTGCCTACACCTTC. Translation gives CASSGGFAYTF. The rearrangement links TRBV19 to TRBJ1-2; TRBD1 might be the D (5 bases). The germline V gene encodes CDR1 LNHDA and CDR2 SQIVND (reference sequence). The CDR3 extends over 11 amino acids. V was shortened by 5 bases and J by 10 bases, with 11 bases between the two germline ends.

The gene calls are TRBV6-5 and TRBJ1-5, with 9 bases matching TRBD1. V shed 6 bases, J shed 4 bases, and the junction held 7 bases outside the gene matches. The CDR3 has 15 residues. CDR1 and CDR2 (germline): MNHEY, SVGAGI. The CDR3 is CASRGWGQGNQPQHF. In DNA form, the CDR3 reads TGTGCCAGCAGAGGCTGGGGACAGGGTAATCAGCCCCAGCATTTT.

This clone has just one count. The CDR3 spells CASAGGGPIYEQYV. As DNA, the CDR3 is TGTGCCAGCGCCGGCGGGGGCCCAATTTACGAGCAGTACGTC. J is TRBJ2-7 and V is TRBV5-6; tentatively, D is TRBD2 (7 bases). CDR1 is SGHDT and CDR2 is YYEEEE in the germline V gene. Deletions cut 7 bases from V and 4 bases from J, with 18 bases between. The CDR3 extends over 14 amino acids.

This clone was observed a handful of times. The chain is built from TRBV7-9 and TRBJ1-1; D is unresolved. Germline V gene lookup returns CDR1 SEHNR and CDR2 FQNEAQ (reference sequence). The CDR3 extends over 14 amino acids. The V and J ends lost 1 base and 1 base respectively, with 7 bases between them. This chain's CDR3 is CASSLDNSNTEAFF. In nucleotides, the CDR3 is TGTGCCAGCAGCTTAGACAATTCGAACACTGAAGCTTTCTTT.

The chain joins TRBV19 to TRBJ1-1; possibly TRBD1 for D (6 bases). The V gene's germline CDR1 is LNHDA and CDR2 SQIVND (reference sequence). V lost 5 bases, J lost 1 base, and 20 bases lay in between. The CDR3 has 17 amino acids. The CDR3 loop reads CASSLRAGGTQNTEAFF. CDR3 bases: TGTGCCAGTAGTCTGAGGGCGGGAGGGACACAGAACACTGAAGCTTTCTTT.

The genes are TRBV12-3 or TRBV12-4 and TRBJ1-2, with 7 positions matching TRBD1. This CDR3 region has 12 residues. V dropped 6 bases and J dropped 7; count of bases not matched to a gene: 5. The CDR3 reads CASRSQGGGYTF. Written as DNA, the CDR3 is TGTGCCAGCAGATCGCAGGGGGGTGGCTACACCTTC.

This clone occurred a few times. The chain employs TRBV11-3 and TRBJ2-2, with 9 bases matching TRBD1. V shed 5 bases and J 4 bases; nucleotides not matched to a gene: 5. The CDR3 runs 15 residues. CDR1 is SGHNT and CDR2 is YENEEA in the germline V gene. The CDR3 DNA is TGTGCCAGCAGCACGGACAGGGGCGCCACCGGGGAGCTGTTTTTT. Residues: CASSTDRGATGELFF.

This chain connects TRBV10-2 to TRBJ2-2; TRBD2 aligns across 9 bases. CDR3 length equals 17 residues. J gave up 6 bases and V 4 bases, and 12 bases lay outside the gene matches. Germline V gives CDR1 WSHSY, CDR2 SAAADI. Here the CDR3 DNA reads TGCGCCAGCAGTGCGGCGGAGATAGCGGGAGTGTCCGGGGAGCTGTTTTTT. It translates to CASSAAEIAGVSGELFF.

The gene calls are TRBV4-2 and TRBJ2-7; D ambiguous. This CDR3 region has 13 residues. V dropped 1 base and J dropped 0 bases, with 4 bases sitting between them. From germline, CDR1 is LGHNA and CDR2 YNFKEQ. The CDR3: CASSQASSYEQYF. CDR3 sequence (DNA): TGTGCCAGCAGCCAAGCTTCCTCCTACGAGCAGTACTTC.

The chain has TRBV27 and TRBJ1-3, with D perhaps matching TRBD1 (6 bases). In germline, CDR1 is MNHEY, CDR2 SMNVEV (reference sequence). The germline V and J ends were trimmed by 6 bases and 0 bases, with 21 bases remaining between them. CDR3 size: 18 residues. The CDR3 region is CASRPQGTRLRSGNTIYF. The DNA of the CDR3 is TGTGCCAGCAGGCCACAGGGTACCAGGCTCCGCTCTGGAAACACCATATATTTT.

The V and J genes are TRBV7-2 and TRBJ2-2, with TRBD2 matching over 7 bases. The V gene end was trimmed by 8 bases and the J gene end by 1 base; junction bases not matched to a gene: 10. CDR3 length equals 16 residues. Looked up from germline, CDR1 is SGHTA and CDR2 is FQGNSA. This chain's CDR3 is CASPRSAGVNTGELFF. The DNA of the CDR3 is TGTGCCAGCCCACGATCCGCGGGGGTGAACACCGGGGAGCTGTTTTTT.

This chain joins TRBV7-9 and TRBJ2-1, with 13 bases matching TRBD2. This CDR3 comprises 15 residues. Germline CDR1 SEHNR, CDR2 FQNEAQ (reference sequence). With V trimmed by 4 bases and J by 6 bases, 3 bases remained unmatched. The CDR3 nucleotides are TGTGCCAGCAGCTCTACTAGCGGGAGGGCCAATGAGCAGTTCTTC. Protein: CASSSTSGRANEQFF. Variable domain in full (rest from reference TRBV7-9 and TRBJ2-1): DTGVSQNPRHKITKRGQNVTFRCDPISEHNRLYWYRQTLGQGPEFLTYFQNEAQLEKSRLLSDRFSAERPKGSFSTLEIQRTEQGDSAMYLCASSSTSGRANEQFFGPGTRLTVL.

The chain combines TRBV12-3 or TRBV12-4 with TRBJ1-1; D remains unclear. This CDR3 comprises 13 residues. Deletions cut 7 bases from V and 1 base from J, with 10 bases between. The CDR3 loop reads CASNANRNTEAFF. CDR3 nucleotides: TGTGCCAGCAACGCAAACAGGAACACTGAAGCTTTCTTT.

This clone was seen once. The rearrangement links TRBV7-2 to TRBJ1-1, with 7 bases identical to TRBD1. Germline V gives CDR1 SGHTA, CDR2 FQGNSA. The V segment lost 5 bases and the J segment 1 base; nucleotides outside the gene matches: 4. The CDR3 is made up of 14 amino acids. The CDR3 spells CASSLGTANTEAFF. The CDR3 DNA sequence: TGTGCCAGCAGCCTCGGGACAGCGAACACTGAAGCTTTCTTT.

The V call is TRBV20-1, the J call TRBJ1-2; D is perhaps TRBD1 (6 bases). The ends were cut back, 6 bases at V and 7 bases at J, with 12 bases in the middle. Germline values: CDR1 DFQATT, CDR2 SNEGSKA (reference sequence). The CDR3 loop spans 11 amino acids. CDR3 sequence reads: CSAHDRLGYTF. CDR3 bases: TGCAGTGCCCATGACAGGCTTGGCTACACCTTC.

The gene calls are TRBV2 and TRBJ1-5; 8 bases are a match to TRBD1. CDR3 length equals 16 residues. J lost 4 bases, V lost 2 bases, and 7 bases had no gene match. Germline values: CDR1 SNHLY, CDR2 FYNNEI. The CDR3 DNA reads as TGTGCCAGCAGTGAACTTGGGACAGGAGCTAATCAGCCCCAGCATTTT. Encoded protein: CASSELGTGANQPQHF.

J is TRBJ2-2 and V is TRBV3-1 (or the pseudogene TRBV3-2); a weak D match, TRBD2 (6 bases). The V end was cut by 4 bases, the J end by 4 bases, with 22 bases between. The germline V gene encodes CDR1 LGHDT and CDR2 YNNKEL (reference sequence). The CDR3 is 18 residues long. CDR3 DNA sequence: TGTGCCAGCAGCCTCCTAACCTCGGGAGCTAGGGGCACCGGGGAGCTGTTTTTT. This sequence encodes CASSLLTSGARGTGELFF.

This clone came up a few times. The chain carries TRBV7-8 and TRBJ1-2; D is unresolved. The CDR3 is 13 amino acids. The germline V gene encodes CDR1 SGHVS and CDR2 FQNEAQ. Trimming left V 1 base short and J 2 bases short, with 5 bases between. CDR3 DNA: TGTGCCAGCAGCTTAGGGGCAAACTATGGCTACACCTTC. Encoded protein: CASSLGANYGYTF.

The J gene is TRBJ1-2, the V gene TRBV29-1, with 8 bases that match TRBD1. V gave up 7 bases and J gave up 4 bases; unmatched junction bases: 14. Germline V CDR1 and CDR2: SQVTM, ANQGSEA. The CDR3 has 15 residues. The CDR3 nucleotides are TGCAGCGCAAAAGGGCGGGGACAGGAGTTCTATGGCTACACCTTC. Residues: CSAKGRGQEFYGYTF. Supplemented by reference TRBV29-1 and TRBJ1-2, the full variable domain reads SAVISQKPSRDICQRGTSLTIQCQVDSQVTMMFWYRQQPGQSLTLIATANQGSEATYESGFVIDKFPISRPNLTFSTLTVSNMSPEDSSIYLCSAKGRGQEFYGYTFGSGTRLTVV.

The chain combines TRBV7-9 with TRBJ2-5; the D gene is possibly TRBD1 (5 bases). Germline V gene data show CDR1 as SEHNR and CDR2 as FQNEAQ (reference sequence). V lost 4 bases and J lost 1, with 16 bases in between. The CDR3 totals 16 residues. Written as DNA, the CDR3 is TGTGCCAGCAGCTCAAGCCCCTCGACAGTCCAAGAGACCCAGTACTTC. As protein: CASSSSPSTVQETQYF.

This clone was seen a few times. The J gene is TRBJ2-1, the V gene TRBV4-1; D is possibly TRBD2 (5 bases). CDR1 is MGHRA, CDR2 YSYEKL, per germline. V was clipped by 5 bases and J by 4 bases, with 9 bases between them. This CDR3 is built from 13 residues. The CDR3: CASSSREYNEQFF. DNA for the CDR3: TGCGCCAGCAGCTCCCGGGAATACAATGAGCAGTTCTTC.

This clone appeared once. The chain employs TRBV6-1 and TRBJ1-5; D remains unclear. Germline values: CDR1 MNHNS, CDR2 SASEGT. Trimming took 8 bases from V and 0 from J, leaving 11 bases between them. The CDR3 runs 14 residues. The CDR3 bases are TGTGCCAGCCTCGACACCAATAGCAATCAGCCCCAGCATTTT. This codes for CASLDTNSNQPQHF.

The V call is TRBV7-8, the J call TRBJ2-1; D might be TRBD2 (5 bases). The CDR3 runs to 15 residues. V was shortened by 5 bases and J by 3 bases, with 14 bases between the two germline ends. The germline V gene has CDR1 SGHVS and CDR2 FQNEAQ. The DNA of the CDR3 is TGTGCCAGCAGCCTAGGCGGGCCGTTCTACAATGAGCAGTTCTTC. It codes for CASSLGGPFYNEQFF.

V gene TRBV5-1 combines with J gene TRBJ2-3, with 12 bases matching TRBD2. The CDR3 is 20 amino acids. Trimming took 0 bases from V and 2 from J; bases not matched to a gene: 13. Germline loops: CDR1 SGHRS, CDR2 YFSETQ. For the CDR3, the DNA is TGCGCCAGCAGCTTGGAGTTTTTTTTTGGGACTAGCGGGCCCACAGATACGCAGTATTTT. Protein product: CASSLEFFFGTSGPTDTQYF.

The rearrangement joins TRBV19 to TRBJ1-6; 7 bases fit TRBD1. CDR1 and CDR2 (germline): LNHDA, SQIVND (reference sequence). The V segment lost 6 bases and the J segment 10 bases; nucleotides outside the gene matches: 12. This CDR3 has 15 amino acids. In nucleotides, the CDR3 is TGTGCCAGTAGCTTCCCGAGGGGGCGAGGGTCACCCCTCCACTTT. Residues: CASSFPRGRGSPLHF.

V is TRBV7-9 and J is TRBJ2-2; D is unclear. V lost 5 bases to trimming and J lost 1 base, with 11 bases between them. CDR1 is SEHNR and CDR2 is FQNEAQ in the germline V gene (reference sequence). The CDR3 covers 15 residues. CDR3 protein: CASSPTIMNTGELFF. The CDR3, as DNA: TGTGCCAGCAGCCCCACAATAATGAACACCGGGGAGCTGTTTTTT.

The chain is built from TRBV6-5 and TRBJ1-2, with D maybe TRBD1 (6 bases). Germline lookup yields CDR1 MNHEY and CDR2 SVGAGI. Trimming stripped 2 bases from V and 7 bases from J, with 17 bases between. This CDR3 has 15 residues. DNA for the CDR3: TGTGCCAGCAGTTACGCGGACAGAGGGGTGGGTGGCTACACCTTC. Its translation: CASSYADRGVGGYTF.

The chain combines TRBV7-9 with TRBJ2-2; TRBD1 aligns across 9 bases. The CDR3 is 14 amino acids. The germline gives CDR1 SEHNR, CDR2 FQNEAQ (reference sequence). V lost 5 bases and J lost 7; bases outside the gene matches: 5. CDR3 residues: CASSAQGASGELFF. In DNA, the CDR3 is TGTGCCAGCAGCGCACAGGGGGCAAGCGGGGAGCTGTTTTTT.

This clone was detected only once. The chain uses TRBV7-9 and TRBJ2-1, with 9 bases aligning to TRBD2. CDR3 length: 16 residues. The V segment lost 5 bases and the J segment 10 bases; nucleotides outside the gene matches: 15. CDR1 and CDR2 from the germline V gene are SEHNR and FQNEAQ (reference sequence). Here the CDR3 reads CASSPVGAGGPEEQFF. The CDR3 DNA reads TGTGCCAGCAGCCCCGTCGGGGCGGGAGGGCCGGAGGAGCAGTTCTTC.

This rearrangement joins TRBV7-2 to TRBJ2-3; 10 bases align to TRBD2. CDR3 length: 19 residues. Germline values: CDR1 SGHTA, CDR2 FQGNSA. With 1 base clipped from V and 5 bases from J, the junction kept 15 bases outside the gene matches. The CDR3 DNA reads TGTGCCAGCAGCTTAGGATACCCCCCAGCGGGGGGGCAGAAAGATACGCAGTATTTT. Translated, it gives CASSLGYPPAGGQKDTQYF.

The genes are TRBV7-6 and TRBJ1-6; weak D call: TRBD1 (5 bases). Per germline, CDR1 SGHVS and CDR2 FNYEAQ. V dropped 4 bases and J dropped 3 bases, with 13 bases sitting between them. The CDR3 runs 16 residues. The CDR3 nucleotides are TGTGCCAGCAGCTCTCAACCGGGGGGCTATAATTCACCCCTCCACTTT. Translated, it gives CASSSQPGGYNSPLHF.

The chain carries TRBV2 and TRBJ1-5; 7 bases fit TRBD1. V was pared by 6 bases and J by 6 bases, with 5 bases of the junction left unmatched. This CDR3 has 13 residues. Germline CDR1 is SNHLY and CDR2 is FYNNEI. CDR3 nucleotide sequence: TGTGCCAGCAGAACAGGGGAAATTCAGCCCCAGCATTTT. Encoded protein: CASRTGEIQPQHF.